The clone carrying this TCR beta chain was recorded once. Its specificity is not known. Germline V gene data show CDR1 as ENHRY and CDR2 as SYGVKD. The CDR3 contains 13 residues. Trimming removed 6 bases at V and 0 bases at J, with 8 bases between. TCR beta VDJ and CDR3 profiles were obtained from a genomic DNA template. In TCRdb, the reads were re-called with MiXCR into one record per CDR3 protein. Among 35,000 to 45,000 distinct CDR3 sequences, approximately 67% were seen once, and the ten largest hold 23%. These data are taken from a study of CD8+CD57+ T cells in acquired aplastic anemia. Whole-study results and caveats: The same twenty-nine CD8+ CDR3 sequences occurred in patients and in controls.

The origin of this receptor is a human donor in good health, serving as a control. Sequencing was performed on sorted CD4+, CD8+, or CD8+CD57+ T cells (not recorded which) from PBMCs. V and J are TRBV10-3 and TRBJ1-1; no reliable D call. The CDR3: CAISKDVNTEAFF. The DNA for the CDR3 is TGTGCCATCAGCAAAGATGTGAACACTGAAGCTTTCTTT.